The 6 T cell receptor beta chains listed next were all sequenced from one sample in a study of blood T cell repertoires in COVID-19. This table comes from immunoSEQ multiplex PCR, and its TCRdb copy is limited to in-frame clones, with some not included. This table has tens of thousands of clones, roughly 89% appearing once. Sequencing was carried out using peripheral blood. Source of these receptors: a man between 60 and 75 years old with active COVID-19.

This clone was counted once. The V gene is TRBV28, the J gene TRBJ1-5; TRBD1 matches at 8 bases. From germline, CDR1 is MDHEN and CDR2 SYDVKM. This CDR3 contains 16 residues. Germline trimming cut 6 bases from V and 2 bases from J; bases unmatched to any gene: 9. The CDR3 sequence: CASSSYQGAGNQPQHF. The CDR3 nucleotides read TGTGCCAGCAGCTCCTATCAGGGGGCTGGCAATCAGCCCCAGCATTTT.

The gene calls are TRBV4-1 and TRBJ2-7, with unresolved D. The germline V gene encodes CDR1 MGHRA and CDR2 YSYEKL. The CDR3 consists of 15 residues. V lost 0 bases to trimming and J lost 2 bases, with 11 bases between them. CDR3 nucleotides: TGCGCCAGCAGCCAAGATCGAGGTCTAGCCTACGAGCAGTACTTC. This encodes CASSQDRGLAYEQYF.

The gene calls are TRBV6-5 and TRBJ2-5; TRBD1 matches at 7 bases. Germline CDR1 is MNHEY and CDR2 is SVGAGI. V trimming: 10 bases; J trimming: 5 bases; junction bases outside the gene matches: 13. CDR3 length equals 14 residues. The CDR3 loop is CATSLGTDRETQYF. CDR3 coding DNA: TGTGCCACCAGCCTGGGGACAGACCGGGAGACCCAGTACTTC.

This chain uses TRBV11-3 with TRBJ2-1, with 8 bases fitting TRBD2. CDR3 length: 16 amino acids. Germline loops: CDR1 SGHNT, CDR2 YENEEA. V was clipped by 0 bases and J by 7 bases; unmatched bases: 8. CDR3 loop: CASSLEGSGTGNEQFF. In DNA form, the CDR3 reads TGTGCCAGCAGCTTAGAAGGTAGCGGGACCGGTAATGAGCAGTTCTTC.

This chain connects TRBV7-2 to TRBJ1-5; D gene ambiguous. V was cut by 2 bases and J by 3 bases, with 8 bases left in between. This CDR3 region has 14 residues. Germline assignment: CDR1 SGHTA and CDR2 FQGNSA. CDR3 sequence (DNA): TGTGCCAGCAGCTTAACGGGAAACAATCAGCCCCAGCATTTT. It codes for CASSLTGNNQPQHF.

The count of this clone is one. The rearrangement links TRBV5-4 to TRBJ1-1; 7 bases align to TRBD1. V shed 4 bases, J shed 1 base, and the junction held 7 bases outside the gene matches. The CDR3 loop spans 15 amino acids. CDR1 is SGHNT, CDR2 YYREEE, per germline (reference sequence). The CDR3 is CASSKRQGPNTEAFF. CDR3 coding DNA: TGTGCCAGCAGCAAGAGACAGGGCCCGAACACTGAAGCTTTCTTT.